Listed below are T cell receptor beta chains from one sample, sequenced in a study of OX40 agonist ivuxolimab in advanced cancers. The assay was immunoSEQ multiplex PCR, and TCRdb's table has in-frame clones only and misses some. The data contain 83,000 or so clones, 85% to 95% of them seen just once; the ten biggest clones take up approximately 0.7%. The material was CD4+ or CD8+ T cells sorted from blood, obtained in a trial of the OX40 agonist ivuxolimab. The receptors stem from an adult with an advanced solid tumor such as melanoma, head and neck, liver or kidney cancer. Each CDR3 is given with its conserved first and last residue. A D gene is named only where the DNA matches it firmly. A clone size is listed for some rows: how often the clone was seen (once, few, many), or a class if it is expanded.

abundance	len	v_gene	d_gene	j_gene	CDR3aa	CDR3nt
.	15	TRBV5-1	.	TRBJ2-1	CASGELGTGRNEQFF	TGCGCCAGCGGGGAACTCGGGACTGGACGGAATGAGCAGTTCTTC
.	14	TRBV29-1	.	TRBJ2-3	CSALPNRGTDTQYF	TGCAGCGCATTGCCGAACAGGGGCACAGATACGCAGTATTTT
.	18	TRBV4-1	TRBD1	TRBJ1-2	CASSLSRDRGRAGYGYTF	TGCGCCAGCAGCCTTTCCCGGGACAGGGGGCGCGCCGGCTATGGCTACACCTTC
few	15	TRBV7-2	TRBD1	TRBJ2-1	CASSTGQGAYNEQFF	TGTGCCAGCAGCACGGGACAGGGGGCTTACAATGAGCAGTTCTTC
.	15	TRBV5-6	TRBD2	TRBJ2-3	CASSLVAGGSGTQYF	TGTGCCAGCAGCTTAGTAGCGGGAGGGTCCGGTACGCAGTATTTT
.	15	TRBV5-4	TRBD1	TRBJ1-2	CASSLVYRGSDGYTF	TGTGCCAGCAGCTTGGTTTACAGGGGTTCCGATGGCTACACCTTC
.	14	TRBV2	TRBD2	TRBJ2-2	CASRGTSVTGELFF	TGTGCCAGCAGGGGGACTAGCGTCACCGGGGAGCTGTTTTTT
.	17	TRBV27	TRBD1	TRBJ1-2	CASSKAGTGGPSLGYTF	TGTGCCAGCAGTAAAGCCGGGACAGGGGGCCCCTCGCTCGGCTACACCTTC
.	16	TRBV7-9	TRBD1	TRBJ2-1	CASSLAGQGSYNEQFF	TGTGCCAGCAGCTTAGCAGGACAGGGCTCCTACAATGAGCAGTTCTTC
.	13	TRBV5-4	.	TRBJ2-7	CAWLGGNSYEQYF	TGTGCCTGGCTGGGGGGCAACTCCTACGAGCAGTACTTC
.	11	TRBV5-4	.	TRBJ2-1	CASSHDDEQFF	TGTGCCAGCAGCCATGACGATGAGCAGTTCTTC
.	14	TRBV5-4	.	TRBJ2-7	CASSQEEASREQYF	TGTGCCAGCAGCCAAGAAGAGGCTAGCCGGGAGCAGTACTTC
.	16	TRBV5-1	TRBD1	TRBJ2-1	CASSLAGDRRKNEQFF	TGCGCCAGCAGCTTGGCGGGGGACAGGCGAAAGAATGAGCAGTTCTTC
.	13	TRBV27	.	TRBJ2-7	CASSLGPAYEQYF	TGTGCCAGCAGTTTAGGTCCAGCCTACGAGCAGTACTTC
.	16	TRBV6-5	.	TRBJ1-3	CASSYSGPASGNTIYF	TGTGCCAGCAGTTATTCCGGACCCGCTTCTGGAAACACCATATATTTT
.	14	TRBV25-1	TRBD1	TRBJ1-4	CASSVNTGGGKLFF	TGTGCCAGCAGTGTCAATACAGGGGGCGGAAAACTGTTTTTT
.	16	TRBV18	TRBD2	TRBJ2-1	CASSPQVAGGHNEQFF	TGTGCCAGCTCACCCCAGGTAGCGGGAGGGCACAATGAGCAGTTCTTC
.	14	TRBV4-1	.	TRBJ1-4	CASQIFQGLEKLFF	TGCGCCAGCCAAATATTCCAGGGTCTTGAAAAACTGTTTTTT
.	16	TRBV15	.	TRBJ2-2	CATSRDGGRGFGELFF	TGTGCCACCAGCAGAGATGGCGGGCGCGGGTTCGGGGAGCTGTTTTTT
once	15	TRBV5-1	TRBD2	TRBJ2-1	CASSLGGTSPDEQFF	TGCGCCAGCAGCTTGGGTGGGACTAGCCCCGATGAGCAGTTCTTC
.	14	TRBV5-5	.	TRBJ2-5	CASSLWTAQETQYF	TGTGCCAGCAGCTTATGGACAGCTCAAGAGACCCAGTACTTC
.	13	TRBV5-1	.	TRBJ2-4	CASSLGSQNIQYF	TGCGCCAGCAGCTTAGGGTCCCAAAACATTCAGTACTTC
.	14	TRBV9	.	TRBJ2-3	CASSPGGAADTQYF	TGTGCCAGCAGCCCCGGGGGCGCGGCAGATACGCAGTATTTT
.	17	TRBV5-1	TRBD1	TRBJ2-3	CASSLLYEGTGTDTQYF	TGCGCCAGCAGCTTGTTGTACGAGGGGACAGGCACAGATACGCAGTATTTT
.	13	TRBV29-1	TRBD1	TRBJ1-2	CSVSGGADYGYTF	TGCAGCGTGTCAGGGGGCGCAGACTATGGCTACACCTTC
.	16	TRBV4-3	.	TRBJ2-1	CASSPIIGASYNEQFF	TGCGCCAGCAGCCCCATTATAGGCGCTTCCTACAATGAGCAGTTCTTC
once	16	TRBV27	TRBD2	TRBJ2-5	CASVRFGTSGQETQYF	TGTGCCAGCGTACGCTTCGGGACTAGCGGCCAAGAGACCCAGTACTTC
.	15	TRBV18	.	TRBJ2-7	CASSPPISGFNEQYF	TGTGCCAGCTCACCACCGATTTCGGGGTTCAACGAGCAGTACTTC
.	18	TRBV7-8	.	TRBJ1-6	CASSLGIVQSSYNSPLHF	TGTGCCAGCAGCTTAGGAATCGTGCAGAGCTCCTATAATTCACCCCTCCACTTT
.	18	TRBV7-2	TRBD2	TRBJ2-1	CASSLRGLAGEKYNEQFF	TGTGCCAGCAGCTTGAGAGGACTAGCGGGAGAAAAGTACAATGAGCAGTTCTTC
once	13	TRBV2	.	TRBJ1-2	CASSEEVDYGYTF	TGTGCCAGCAGTGAAGAGGTGGATTATGGCTACACCTTC
.	15	TRBV18	TRBD2	TRBJ2-1	CASSVGLAGGNEQFF	TGTGCCAGCTCAGTGGGACTAGCGGGAGGAAATGAGCAGTTCTTC
.	15	TRBV23-1	TRBD2	TRBJ2-7	CASSQTSGRSYEQYF	TGCGCCAGCAGTCAGACTAGCGGGAGGAGCTACGAGCAGTACTTC
.	16	TRBV1	.	TRBJ1-5	CTSSLFGTGLSQPQHF	TGCACCAGCAGCCTGTTTGGGACAGGGTTGTCTCAGCCCCAGCATTTT
.	14	TRBV10-3	.	TRBJ2-7	CAISESGASYEQYF	TGTGCCATCAGTGAGTCTGGGGCTAGCTACGAGCAGTACTTC
.	18	TRBV28	.	TRBJ1-5	CASSPQARRTRAGQPQHF	TGTGCCAGCAGCCCCCAAGCCCGAAGGACCCGGGCCGGTCAGCCCCAGCATTTT
.	12	TRBV10-3	.	TRBJ1-1	CAISESGSEAFF	TGTGCCATCAGTGAGTCCGGGAGCGAAGCTTTCTTT
.	15	TRBV2	TRBD2	TRBJ2-1	CASSETSGFHNEQFF	TGTGCCAGCAGTGAGACTAGCGGTTTCCACAATGAGCAGTTCTTC
.	18	TRBV7-3	TRBD2	TRBJ2-2	CASSLSPSGREYDGELFF	TGTGCCAGCAGCTTATCTCCATCAGGGCGGGAGTACGACGGGGAGCTGTTTTTT
once	12	TRBV6-1	TRBD2	TRBJ2-3	CASSATGTSVYF	TGTGCCAGCAGTGCGACCGGGACTAGCGTATATTTT